The 10 T cell receptor beta chains reported below all come from one sample, sequenced in a study of TIL therapy for anti-PD-1-resistant metastatic lung cancer. Sample time point: pre-treatment sample, taken before nivolumab and TIL therapy. This was the immunoSEQ v3 assay. Sequencing used immunoSEQ multiplex PCR; TCRdb keeps in-frame clones, though not all of them. The repertoire holds more than 55,000 clones, with under 75% as singletons. This specimen consisted of blood, obtained at baseline. These receptors were collected from a person aged 25 to 85 with non-small cell lung cancer.

This clone was seen more than once but under ten times. The chain has TRBV2 and TRBJ1-1; D call uncertain. V lost 8 bases to trimming and J lost 1 base, with 11 bases between them. The length of the CDR3 is 13 residues. Looked up from germline, CDR1 is SNHLY and CDR2 is FYNNEI. CDR3 sequence: CASGLEQNTEAFF. CDR3 DNA sequence: TGTGCCAGCGGCCTGGAGCAGAACACTGAAGCTTTCTTT.

This chain links TRBV7-8 with TRBJ2-5; 7 bases fit TRBD1. There are 15 residues in the CDR3. Germline CDR1 SGHVS, CDR2 FQNEAQ. V gave up 5 bases and J gave up 5 bases; unmatched junction bases: 11. The CDR3 coding sequence is TGTGCCAGCAGCCCGTCGACAGGGATCGAGGAGACCCAGTACTTC. This translates into CASSPSTGIEETQYF.

This chain links TRBV7-9 with TRBJ2-2; tentatively, D is TRBD1 (6 bases). Trimming stripped 5 bases from V and 10 bases from J, with 17 bases between. This CDR3 has 14 amino acids. Germline CDR1 SEHNR, CDR2 FQNEAQ (reference sequence). Here the CDR3 reads CASSPGAGVAELFF. The CDR3 DNA reads as TGTGCCAGCAGCCCCGGGGCAGGGGTTGCGGAGCTGTTTTTT. Supplemented by reference TRBV7-9 and TRBJ2-2, the full variable domain reads DTGVSQNPRHKITKRGQNVTFRCDPISEHNRLYWYRQTLGQGPEFLTYFQNEAQLEKSRLLSDRFSAERPKGSFSTLEIQRTEQGDSAMYLCASSPGAGVAELFFGEGSRLTVL.

The chain employs TRBV6-1 and TRBJ2-6; 7 bases are a match to TRBD1. The CDR3 runs 14 residues. V dropped 7 bases and J dropped 4; count of bases not matched to a gene: 4. Germline V gives CDR1 MNHNS, CDR2 SASEGT. This CDR3 is CASKTGSGANVLTF. CDR3 nucleotide sequence: TGTGCCAGCAAGACAGGGTCCGGGGCCAACGTCCTGACTTTC.

The J gene is TRBJ1-1, the V gene TRBV9, with TRBD1 as a possible D gene (5 bases). Looked up from germline, CDR1 is SGDLS and CDR2 is YYNGEE. CDR3 size: 15 residues. Trimming took 0 bases from V and 6 from J, leaving 15 bases between them. CDR3 amino acids: CASSVVGGRNSEAFF. As DNA, the CDR3 is TGTGCCAGCAGCGTAGTGGGGGGGAGAAACTCTGAAGCTTTCTTT.

The chain employs TRBV25-1 and TRBJ2-1; 9 bases line up with TRBD2. Unmatched junction bases numbered 10, after V lost 2 bases and J lost 8 bases. Germline loops: CDR1 MGHDK, CDR2 SYGVNS. The CDR3 has 16 amino acids. CDR3: CASSEPGLAGSHEQFF. For the CDR3, the DNA is TGTGCCAGCAGTGAACCCGGGCTAGCGGGGTCCCATGAGCAGTTCTTC.

This clone was counted between two and nine times. The chain uses TRBV10-2 and TRBJ1-1, with a possible D match to TRBD1 (6 bases). Trimming pared 7 bases from V and 3 bases from J, leaving 9 bases between. The V gene's germline CDR1 is WSHSY and CDR2 SAAADI. CDR3 length: 12 residues. The CDR3 loop reads CASMRGDTEAFF. In DNA, the CDR3 is TGCGCCAGCATGAGGGGGGACACTGAAGCTTTCTTT.

To note about this clone: Other DNA sequences in the sample encode the same CDR3. The V call is TRBV5-1, the J call TRBJ2-5; D not resolved. The CDR3 has 15 residues. With 0 bases removed from V and 5 bases from J, the gap between germline ends came to 14 bases. Per the germline V gene, CDR1 is SGHRS and CDR2 is YFSETQ. The CDR3 loop is CASSLAVGLGETQYF. Written as DNA, the CDR3 is TGCGCCAGCAGCTTGGCCGTCGGGCTCGGGGAGACCCAGTACTTC.

The chain recombines TRBV21-1 with TRBJ2-2. TRBV21-1 is marked as a pseudogene. This CDR3 region has 14 residues. CDR3 protein: CASSKEIRTGELFF. As DNA, the CDR3 is TGTGCCAGCAGCAAAGAGATTCGCACCGGGGAGCTGTTTTTT.

The chain recombines TRBV5-1 with TRBJ1-2; TRBD1 is a possible D gene (5 bases). The CDR3 runs to 14 residues. CDR1 and CDR2 from the germline V gene are SGHRS and YFSETQ. The germline V and J ends were trimmed by 5 bases and 0 bases, with 11 bases remaining between them. CDR3 coding DNA: TGCGCCAGCAGTCCGGGGGATTCTAACTATGGCTACACCTTC. Protein product: CASSPGDSNYGYTF.